A selection of T cell receptor beta chains follows, all from one sample in a study of human T cells and chemical hapten exposure. TCRdb passed the RACE reads through MiXCR, listing each CDR3 protein once. The sample has 350,000 to 400,000 distinct CDR3 sequences, nearly 6.5% seen once. The specimen was whole blood, collected in connection with sensitization to the hapten diphenylcyclopropenone (DPC). The origin of the receptors is a woman aged 18-29 years with alopecia areata. Some clones in this sample may be carry-over from other donors' samples. CDR3s include the opening cysteine and the closing phenylalanine or tryptophan. The D gene is left open where the match is weak. Size values are once, few and many counts, or a class for expanded clones, and some rows have none.

clone size	V gene	D gene	J gene	CDR3 protein	CDR3 DNA
NA	TRBV12-3/TRBV12-4	NA	TRBJ2-7	CASSRLVYEQYF	TGTGCCAGCAGTAGACTAGTTTACGAGCAGTACTTC
many	TRBV12-3/TRBV12-4	NA	TRBJ1-5	CASTTGSDNQPQHF	TGTGCCAGCACCACGGGTTCGGACAATCAGCCCCAGCATTTT
many	TRBV6-5	NA	TRBJ2-3	CASSAPDGQGWSDTQYF	TGTGCCAGCAGTGCGCCCGACGGCCAGGGTTGGTCAGATACGCAGTATTTT
few	TRBV7-2	NA	TRBJ2-7	CASSATRREQYF	TGTGCCAGCAGCGCAACTCGACGGGAGCAGTACTTC
many	TRBV6-6	NA	TRBJ1-1	CASVDQAGNTEAFF	TGTGCCAGCGTCGACCAGGCAGGCAACACTGAAGCTTTCTTT
few	TRBV29-1	NA	TRBJ2-1	CSPRLSNEQFF	TGCAGCCCACGGCTTTCCAATGAGCAGTTCTTC
many	TRBV6-4	TRBD2	TRBJ2-3	CASSDSNSGGPNTQYF	TGTGCCAGCAGTGACTCAAATAGCGGGGGGCCTAATACGCAGTATTTT
few	TRBV12-3/TRBV12-4	NA	TRBJ2-3	CASSFQPDTQYF	TGTGCCAGCAGTTTTCAGCCAGATACGCAGTATTTT
NA	TRBV28	NA	TRBJ2-7	CASSLIPSPTGEQYF	TGTGCCAGCAGTTTAATCCCGTCCCCTACGGGGGAGCAGTACTTC
NA	TRBV7-9	NA	TRBJ2-1	CASSLGGHPNNEQFF	TGTGCCAGCAGCTTAGGGGGCCACCCGAACAATGAGCAGTTCTTC
NA	TRBV28	TRBD1	TRBJ2-7	CASKGAVTYEQYF	TGTGCCAGCAAGGGGGCCGTAACCTACGAGCAGTACTTC
NA	TRBV7-9	NA	TRBJ1-4	CASRHPGPFNEKLFF	TGTGCCAGCAGACATCCAGGCCCCTTTAATGAAAAACTGTTTTTT
few	TRBV11-2	NA	TRBJ2-3	CASSPLAGGDTQYF	TGTGCCAGCAGCCCACTAGCAGGGGGAGATACGCAGTATTTT
few	TRBV9	NA	TRBJ2-2	CASSGRQVPGELFF	TGTGCCAGCAGCGGGCGACAGGTTCCCGGGGAGCTGTTTTTT
many	TRBV12-3/TRBV12-4	NA	TRBJ2-2	CASSLGSQGKNTGELFF	TGTGCCAGCAGTTTAGGAAGTCAGGGCAAGAACACCGGGGAGCTGTTTTTT
many	TRBV6-6	TRBD1	TRBJ2-4	CASSRTGAIENIQYF	TGTGCCAGCAGTCGGACAGGGGCGATAGAAAACATTCAGTACTTC
few	TRBV7-9	TRBD2	TRBJ2-3	CASKSHSGGLTSADTQYF	TGTGCCAGCAAATCCCACAGCGGGGGGCTAACGTCCGCAGATACGCAGTATTTT
few	TRBV27	NA	TRBJ2-7	CASSLKGFTYEQYF	TGTGCCAGCAGTTTAAAGGGGTTTACCTACGAGCAGTACTTC
NA	TRBV29-1	TRBD2	TRBJ2-1	CSVPSGYNEQFF	TGCAGCGTTCCTAGCGGATACAATGAGCAGTTCTTC
NA	TRBV6-5	NA	TRBJ1-6	CASSYWGGDNSPLHF	TGTGCCAGCAGTTACTGGGGGGGGGACAATTCACCCCTCCACTTT
many	TRBV7-9	NA	TRBJ2-6	CASSSTTGWRANVLTF	TGTGCCAGCAGCTCAACGACGGGGTGGCGGGCCAACGTCCTGACTTTC
many	TRBV5-5	NA	TRBJ1-2	CASSPDGQPNYGYTF	TGTGCCAGCAGCCCGGACGGACAGCCTAACTATGGCTACACCTTC
many	TRBV9	NA	TRBJ1-2	CASSFEQTSNYGYTF	TGTGCCAGCAGCTTCGAACAGACTTCTAACTATGGCTACACCTTC
many	TRBV6-2/TRBV6-3	NA	TRBJ1-1	CASASSPEAFF	TGTGCCAGCGCCAGCTCTCCTGAAGCTTTCTTT
NA	TRBV6-2/TRBV6-3	TRBD2	TRBJ2-1	CASSFPGGGARKGSYNEQFF	TGTGCCAGCAGTTTTCCCGGGGGGGGGGCCCGTAAGGGCTCCTACAATGAGCAGTTCTTC
few	TRBV11-2	NA	TRBJ1-4	CASSLDYLGDVSGRNEKLFF	TGTGCCAGCAGCTTAGATTATTTAGGAGATGTGTCGGGGAGAAATGAAAAACTGTTTTTT
NA	TRBV7-2	TRBD1	TRBJ1-1	CASRPRTGPNTEAFF	TGTGCCAGCAGGCCTAGGACAGGGCCGAACACTGAAGCTTTCTTT
many	TRBV4-3	TRBD1	TRBJ1-1	CASSQDTRQGNTEAFF	TGCGCCAGCAGCCAAGACACCCGACAGGGGAACACTGAAGCTTTCTTT
NA	TRBV29-1	NA	TRBJ2-3	CSGAIGEDTQYF	TGCAGCGGCGCCATTGGGGAAGATACGCAGTATTTT
few	TRBV12-3/TRBV12-4	NA	TRBJ2-5	CASSLGGGNQETQYF	TGTGCCAGCAGTTTGGGCGGGGGCAACCAAGAGACCCAGTACTTC
NA	TRBV7-9	TRBD1	TRBJ2-5	CASTRGTGEETQYF	TGTGCCTCGACCCGCGGGACAGGGGAAGAGACCCAGTACTTC
few	TRBV5-4	TRBD2	TRBJ2-1	CASSPWRGAYNEQFF	TGTGCCAGCAGTCCTTGGCGGGGGGCCTACAATGAGCAGTTCTTC
NA	TRBV7-9	NA	TRBJ1-4	CASSSPQRDLTVF	TGTGCCAGCAGCTCCCCCCAAAGGGACCTAACTGTTTTT
many	TRBV20-1	TRBD2	TRBJ2-3	CSARLAGTSDTQYF	TGCAGTGCTAGATTAGCGGGGACCTCAGATACGCAGTATTTT
NA	TRBV10-3	TRBD2	TRBJ2-7	CAISALAGDPGEQYF	TGTGCCATCAGTGCATTAGCGGGGGACCCAGGGGAGCAGTACTTC
many	TRBV4-2	TRBD1	TRBJ1-1	CASSQGDRNTEAFF	TGTGCCAGCAGCCAAGGGGACAGGAACACTGAAGCTTTCTTT
NA	TRBV5-5	NA	TRBJ2-7	CASSSPTGREQYF	TGTGCCAGCAGCTCCCCAACAGGGAGAGAGCAGTACTTC
many	TRBV7-2	TRBD1	TRBJ1-2	CASSLGGQGYGYTF	TGTGCCAGCAGCTTAGGGGGACAGGGCTATGGCTACACCTTC
NA	TRBV12-3/TRBV12-4	TRBD1	TRBJ2-4	CASSQTGGGNIQYF	TGTGCCAGCAGTCAGACAGGGGGCGGAAACATTCAGTACTTC
few	TRBV4-2	NA	TRBJ2-3	CASSHSDTQYF	TGTGCCAGCAGCCATTCCGATACGCAGTATTTT
NA	TRBV6-6	NA	TRBJ2-7	CASSYGGSRSYEQYF	TGTGCCAGCAGTTACGGAGGGTCGCGATCCTACGAGCAGTACTTC